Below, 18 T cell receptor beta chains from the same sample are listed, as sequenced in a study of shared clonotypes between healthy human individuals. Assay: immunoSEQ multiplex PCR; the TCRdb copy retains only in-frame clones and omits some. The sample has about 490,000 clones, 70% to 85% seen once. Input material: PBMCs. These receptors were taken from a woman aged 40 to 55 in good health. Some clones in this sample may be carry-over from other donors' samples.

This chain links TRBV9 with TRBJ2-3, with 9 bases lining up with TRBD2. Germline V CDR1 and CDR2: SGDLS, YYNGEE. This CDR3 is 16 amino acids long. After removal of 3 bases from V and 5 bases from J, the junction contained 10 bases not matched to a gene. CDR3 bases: TGTGCCAGCAGCGACCCCCACCTAGCGGGAATAGATACGCAGTATTTT. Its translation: CASSDPHLAGIDTQYF.

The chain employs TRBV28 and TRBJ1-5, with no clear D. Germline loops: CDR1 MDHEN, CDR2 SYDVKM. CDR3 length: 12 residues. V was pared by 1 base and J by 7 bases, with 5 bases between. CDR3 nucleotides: TGTGCCAGCAGTTTATATGGCCAGCCCCAGCATTTT. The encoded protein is CASSLYGQPQHF.

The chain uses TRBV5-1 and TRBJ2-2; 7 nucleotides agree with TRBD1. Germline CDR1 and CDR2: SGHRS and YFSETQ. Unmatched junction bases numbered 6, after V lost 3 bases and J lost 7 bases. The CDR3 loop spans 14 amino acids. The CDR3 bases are TGCGCCAGCAGCTCCACACAGGGGATCGGGGAGCTGTTTTTT. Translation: CASSSTQGIGELFF. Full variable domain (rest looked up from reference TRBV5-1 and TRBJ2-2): KAGVTQTPRYLIKTRGQQVTLSCSPISGHRSVSWYQQTPGQGLQFLFEYFSETQRNKGNFPGRFSGRQFSNSRSEMNVSTLELGDSALYLCASSSTQGIGELFFGEGSRLTVL.

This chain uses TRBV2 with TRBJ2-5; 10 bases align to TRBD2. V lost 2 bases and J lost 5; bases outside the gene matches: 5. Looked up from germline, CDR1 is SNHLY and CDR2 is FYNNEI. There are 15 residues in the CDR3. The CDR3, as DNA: TGTGCCAGCAGTGAACTAGCGGGGGCCTGGGAGACCCAGTACTTC. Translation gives CASSELAGAWETQYF.

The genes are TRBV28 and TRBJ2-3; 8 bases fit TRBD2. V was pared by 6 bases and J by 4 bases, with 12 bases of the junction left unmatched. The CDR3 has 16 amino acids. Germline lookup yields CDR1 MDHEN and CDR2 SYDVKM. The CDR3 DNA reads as TGTGCCAGCAGCCCCGGGGGGGGTGGAGTAGCAGATACGCAGTATTTT. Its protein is CASSPGGGGVADTQYF.

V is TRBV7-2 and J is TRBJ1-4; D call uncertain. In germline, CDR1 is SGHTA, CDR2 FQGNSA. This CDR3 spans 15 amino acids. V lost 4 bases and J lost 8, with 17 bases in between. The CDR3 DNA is TGTGCCAGCAGCTCCCAACTGACCTCGGGGGAAAAACTGTTTTTT. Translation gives CASSSQLTSGEKLFF.

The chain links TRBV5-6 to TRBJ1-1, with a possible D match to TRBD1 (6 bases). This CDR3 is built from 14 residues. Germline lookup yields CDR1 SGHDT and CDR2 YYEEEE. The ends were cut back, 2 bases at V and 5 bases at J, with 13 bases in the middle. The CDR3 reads CASSFPGGLTEAFF. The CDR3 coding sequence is TGTGCCAGCAGCTTTCCGGGGGGCTTGACTGAAGCTTTCTTT.

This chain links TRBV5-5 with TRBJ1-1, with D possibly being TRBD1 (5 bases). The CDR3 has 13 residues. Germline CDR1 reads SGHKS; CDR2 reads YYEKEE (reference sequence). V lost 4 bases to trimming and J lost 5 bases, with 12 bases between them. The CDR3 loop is CASSPTWGTEAFF. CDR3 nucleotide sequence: TGTGCCAGCAGCCCCACCTGGGGGACTGAAGCTTTCTTT.

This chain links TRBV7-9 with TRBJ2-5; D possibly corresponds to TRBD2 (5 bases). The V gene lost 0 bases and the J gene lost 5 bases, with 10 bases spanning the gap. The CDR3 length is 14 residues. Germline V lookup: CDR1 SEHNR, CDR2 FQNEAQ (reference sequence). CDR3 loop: CASSLARRRETQYF. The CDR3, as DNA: TGTGCCAGCAGCTTAGCGCGGAGGAGGGAGACCCAGTACTTC.

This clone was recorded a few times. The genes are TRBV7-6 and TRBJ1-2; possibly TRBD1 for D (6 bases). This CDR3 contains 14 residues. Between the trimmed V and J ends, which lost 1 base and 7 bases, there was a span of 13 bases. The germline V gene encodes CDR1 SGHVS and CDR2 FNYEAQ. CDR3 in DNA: TGTGCCAGCAGCTTAGGCGGCAGGGGAACTGGCTACACCTTC. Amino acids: CASSLGGRGTGYTF.

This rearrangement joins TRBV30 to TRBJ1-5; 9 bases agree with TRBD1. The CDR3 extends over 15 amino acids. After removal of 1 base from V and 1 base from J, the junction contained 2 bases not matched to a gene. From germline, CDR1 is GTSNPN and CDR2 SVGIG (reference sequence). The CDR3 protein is CAWSGGQGSNQPQHF. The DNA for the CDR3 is TGTGCCTGGAGTGGGGGACAGGGAAGCAATCAGCCCCAGCATTTT. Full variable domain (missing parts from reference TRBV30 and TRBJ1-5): SQTIHQWPATLVQPVGSPLSLECTVEGTSNPNLYWYRQAAGRGLQLLFYSVGIGQISSEVPQNLSASRPQDRQFILSSKKLLLSDSGFYLCAWSGGQGSNQPQHFGDGTRLSIL.

The CDR3 region has the DNA TGTGCCAGCAGCAGTACAGGGGGCCGTGGTCAGCCCCAGCATTTT. It specifies CASSSTGGRGQPQHF. This chain uses TRBV5-6 with TRBJ1-5; the match to TRBD1 covers 9 bases. The germline gives CDR1 SGHDT, CDR2 YYEEEE. The CDR3 contains 15 residues. The junction had 8 bases not matched to a gene; V was cut back by 4 bases and J by 6 bases.

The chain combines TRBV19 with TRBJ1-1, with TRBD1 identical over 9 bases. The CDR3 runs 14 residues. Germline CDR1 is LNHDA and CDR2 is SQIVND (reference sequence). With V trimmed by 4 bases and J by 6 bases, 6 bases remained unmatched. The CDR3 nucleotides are TGTGCCAGTAGTAGGGACAGGGCTACGGCTGAAGCTTTCTTT. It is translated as CASSRDRATAEAFF.

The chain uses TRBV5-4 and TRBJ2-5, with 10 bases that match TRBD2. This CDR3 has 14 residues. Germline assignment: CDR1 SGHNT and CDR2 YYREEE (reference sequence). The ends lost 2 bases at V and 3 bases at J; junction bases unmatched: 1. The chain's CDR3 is CASSFGLAEETQYF. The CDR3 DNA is TGTGCCAGCAGCTTTGGACTAGCGGAAGAGACCCAGTACTTC.

The CDR3 nucleotides read TGCGCCAGCAGCTTGGCGGGACAGGGCCCCTACGAGCAGTACTTC. Translating gives CASSLAGQGPYEQYF. The chain employs TRBV5-1 and TRBJ2-7; 9 nucleotides align to TRBD1. The germline gives CDR1 SGHRS, CDR2 YFSETQ. The CDR3 spans 15 residues. J gave up 2 bases and V 0 bases, and 3 bases lay outside the gene matches.

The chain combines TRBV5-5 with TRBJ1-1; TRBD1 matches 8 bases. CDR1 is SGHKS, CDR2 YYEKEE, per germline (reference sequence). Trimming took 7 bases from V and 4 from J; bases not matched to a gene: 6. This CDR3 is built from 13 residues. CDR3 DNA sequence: TGTGCCAGCCGCCCAACAGGGGGCACTGAAGCTTTCTTT. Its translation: CASRPTGGTEAFF.

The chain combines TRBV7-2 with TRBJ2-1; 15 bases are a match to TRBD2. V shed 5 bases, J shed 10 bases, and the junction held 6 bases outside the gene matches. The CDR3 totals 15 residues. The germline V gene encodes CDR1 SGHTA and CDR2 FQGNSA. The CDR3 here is CASSLRTSGRVEQFF. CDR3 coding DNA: TGTGCCAGCAGCCTACGGACTAGCGGGAGGGTAGAGCAGTTCTTC.

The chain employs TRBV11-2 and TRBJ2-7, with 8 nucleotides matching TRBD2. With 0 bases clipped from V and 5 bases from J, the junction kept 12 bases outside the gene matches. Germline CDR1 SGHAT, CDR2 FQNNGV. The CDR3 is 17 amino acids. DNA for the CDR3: TGTGCCAGCAGCTTAGATATCGGCAGCGGGAGTCCAGACGAGCAGTACTTC. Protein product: CASSLDIGSGSPDEQYF. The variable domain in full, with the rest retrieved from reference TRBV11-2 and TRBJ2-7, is EAGVAQSPRYKIIEKRQSVAFWCNPISGHATLYWYQQILGQGPKLLIQFQNNGVVDDSQLPKDRFSAERLKGVDSTLKIQPAKLEDSAVYLCASSLDIGSGSPDEQYFGPGTRLTVT.